Described below is a single T cell receptor beta chain sequence and its context. As yet, its antigen is unknown. Data came from immunoSEQ multiplex PCR; TCRdb stores just in-frame clones and leaves some out. The sample records around 160,000 clones, around 90% being singletons. The data were taken from a study of cytomegalovirus exposure and HLA in healthy donors. Study details: Both the 95 to 150 validation repertoires and the approximately 700 first-cohort repertoires used the same platform, as reported by a later analysis. The study's findings and limits: Altogether, more than 150 TCR beta chains were recorded as cytomegalovirus-associated. There were some public TCRs occurring in many donors, but most TCR sequences were rare.

Per germline, CDR1 SNHLY and CDR2 FYNNEI. The CDR3 covers 12 residues. The ends were cut back, 10 bases at V and 4 bases at J, with 14 bases in the middle. The receptor's source is a man aged 18 to 35 in good health and CMV-seronegative. The rearrangement uses TRBV2 and TRBJ2-7; D gene unclear. Source material: PBMCs. This CDR3 reads CATIGVDYEQYF. The CDR3 nucleotides read TGTGCCACAATCGGTGTAGATTACGAGCAGTACTTC.